This passage covers 31 T cell receptor beta chains from one sample sequenced in a study of T-cell memory formation after mild COVID-19. MiXCR, run by TCRdb on the 5' RACE reads, gives a single entry per CDR3 protein. The table shows around 130,000 distinct CDR3 sequences, with about a sixth occurring only once. The sample consisted of PBMCs or a T cell subset sorted from them (not recorded which). The receptor set was obtained from a man in his late teens or twenties who had mild COVID-19 (a few samples of this study predate the infection). Cell type and time point are not known.

This clonotype has a handful of counts. The chain employs TRBV7-9 and TRBJ2-5; the match to TRBD1 covers 7 bases. V was clipped by 6 bases and J by 5 bases; unmatched bases: 9. CDR1 and CDR2 from the germline V gene are SEHNR and FQNEAQ (reference sequence). The CDR3 has 14 amino acids. The CDR3 region has the DNA TGTGCCAGCAGAGTGACAGGGACCGTCGAGACCCAGTACTTC. Protein sequence: CASRVTGTVETQYF.

The rearrangement uses TRBV6-5 and TRBJ1-5; 7 nucleotides line up with TRBD1. Germline CDR1 and CDR2: MNHEY and SVGAGI. V shed 6 bases, J shed 9 bases, and the junction held 11 bases outside the gene matches. The CDR3 totals 14 residues. The DNA of the CDR3 is TGTGCCAGCAGCCTGCAGGGGGGGTACGGGCCCCAGCATTTT. As protein: CASSLQGGYGPQHF.

The rearrangement links TRBV4-3 to TRBJ2-1; 7 nucleotides agree with TRBD1. V shed 0 bases, J shed 6 bases, and the junction held 8 bases outside the gene matches. The CDR3 length is 16 residues. CDR1 and CDR2 (germline): LGHNA, YSLEER. CDR3 in DNA: TGCGCCAGCAGCCAAGATATGGGACAGTGGTCCAATGAGCAGTTCTTC. Translating gives CASSQDMGQWSNEQFF.

The V call is TRBV27, the J call TRBJ2-6, with D possibly matching TRBD1 (7 bases). Germline CDR1 is MNHEY and CDR2 is SMNVEV (reference sequence). Trimming pared 3 bases from V and 0 bases from J, leaving 15 bases between. The CDR3 has 18 residues. The CDR3 DNA reads TGTGCCAGCAGTTTCGCGGGACAGTGGAACTCTGGGGCCAACGTCCTGACTTTC. Translation: CASSFAGQWNSGANVLTF.

This clonotype has just a few counts. The J gene is TRBJ2-5, the V gene TRBV25-1; TRBD1 is a possible D gene (6 bases). The CDR3 runs to 15 residues. Germline loops: CDR1 MGHDK, CDR2 SYGVNS. Trimming took off 1 base at V and 5 bases at J, with 14 bases between the two ends. CDR3 DNA: TGTGCCAGCAGTGAATTCAGGGGTGACTGGGAGACCCAGTACTTC. It codes for CASSEFRGDWETQYF.

There are a few counts of this clonotype. V usage is TRBV6-5 and J usage is TRBJ1-1, with D possibly being TRBD1 (5 bases). Germline V gene sequence: CDR1 MNHEY, CDR2 SVGAGI. This CDR3 spans 14 amino acids. V was clipped by 2 bases and J by 5 bases, with 12 bases between them. The CDR3 nucleotides read TGTGCCAGCAGTTACGTGGGGGGAAAGACTGAAGCTTTCTTT. Amino acids: CASSYVGGKTEAFF.

The sample holds many counts of this clonotype. The genes are TRBV7-2 and TRBJ2-6; no reliable D call. The CDR3 length is 16 residues. Trimming left V 1 base short and J 2 bases short, with 9 bases between. Germline-derived CDR1 and CDR2 are SGHTA and FQGNSA. CDR3 sequence reads: CASSLGPMAGANVLTF. The CDR3, as DNA: TGTGCCAGCAGCTTAGGTCCCATGGCTGGGGCCAACGTCCTGACTTTC. Full variable domain (remainder filled in from reference TRBV7-2 and TRBJ2-6): GAGVSQSPSNKVTEKGKDVELRCDPISGHTALYWYRQSLGQGLEFLIYFQGNSAPDKSGLPSDRFSAERTGGSVSTLTIQRTQQEDSAVYLCASSLGPMAGANVLTFGAGSRLTVL.

This chain connects TRBV6-4 to TRBJ1-2; D is uncertain. From germline, CDR1 is MRHNA and CDR2 SNTAGT. This CDR3 has 17 amino acids. Trimming left V 0 bases short and J 3 bases short, with 17 bases between. Here the CDR3 reads CASSDSPAGPAHYGYTF. CDR3 sequence (DNA): TGTGCCAGCAGTGACTCACCAGCTGGGCCCGCGCACTATGGCTACACCTTC.

This clonotype was observed a few times. The V call is TRBV4-2, the J call TRBJ2-1, with unresolved D. Looked up from germline, CDR1 is LGHNA and CDR2 is YNFKEQ. The ends were cut back, 0 bases at V and 8 bases at J, with 20 bases in the middle. This CDR3 is 17 amino acids long. DNA of the CDR3: TGTGCCAGCAGCCAAGACCGGACCTCTACCCCGCGCGATGAGCAGTTCTTC. This gives the protein CASSQDRTSTPRDEQFF.

V usage is TRBV5-1 and J usage is TRBJ2-1; TRBD1 matches 7 bases. This CDR3 contains 18 residues. Germline V gene lookup returns CDR1 SGHRS and CDR2 YFSETQ. V shed 4 bases and J 8 bases; nucleotides not matched to a gene: 21. This chain's CDR3 is CASSGYRGNTHSWHEQFF. As DNA, the CDR3 is TGCGCCAGCAGCGGGTACAGGGGTAACACCCACTCATGGCATGAGCAGTTCTTC.

V gene TRBV5-1 combines with J gene TRBJ2-1; TRBD1 agrees at 7 bases. Germline trimming cut 1 base from V and 7 bases from J; bases unmatched to any gene: 11. This CDR3 comprises 16 residues. Germline-derived CDR1 and CDR2 are SGHRS and YFSETQ. The CDR3 region has the DNA TGCGCCAGCAGCTTGCCGACCACAGGGGTGGGGAATGAGCAGTTCTTC. Protein: CASSLPTTGVGNEQFF.

This clonotype turned up a few times. The chain employs TRBV4-3 and TRBJ2-4; D is ambiguous. CDR1 LGHNA and CDR2 YSLEER come from the germline V gene. V lost 1 base and J 5 bases, leaving 12 bases between the germline ends. CDR3 length equals 15 residues. The CDR3 coding sequence is TGCGCCAGCAGCCAAGCGGAAGGCATAGAAAACATTCAGTACTTC. Protein sequence: CASSQAEGIENIQYF.

This clonotype was counted between two and nine times. V is TRBV4-1 and J is TRBJ2-2, with 10 bases fitting TRBD1. The CDR3 runs 16 residues. Per the germline V gene, CDR1 is MGHRA and CDR2 is YSYEKL. V lost 4 bases to trimming and J lost 9 bases; unmatched junction nucleotides: 11. In DNA, the CDR3 is TGCGCCAGCAGCCTCGGGGGGGGACAGGGGAGTTGGGAGCTGTTTTTT. Protein: CASSLGGGQGSWELFF.

J is TRBJ2-2 and V is TRBV10-3; the D gene is possibly TRBD1 (6 bases). The CDR3 contains 14 residues. CDR1 is ENHRY, CDR2 SYGVKD, per germline. Trimming left V 10 bases short and J 0 bases short, with 12 bases between. CDR3 in amino acids: CATWTATNTGELFF. The CDR3 region has the DNA TGTGCCACCTGGACAGCCACGAACACCGGGGAGCTGTTTTTT.

The sample holds a few counts of this clonotype. The rearrangement links TRBV6-5 to TRBJ1-2; TRBD1 agrees at 8 bases. J was trimmed by 8 bases and V by 4 bases; bases with no gene match: 12. Germline CDR1 reads MNHEY; CDR2 reads SVGAGI. The CDR3 contains 15 residues. CDR3 nucleotide sequence: TGTGCCAGCAGTTTCCTGGACAGGGCCTCTCGAGGCTACACCTTC. Translation gives CASSFLDRASRGYTF.

The rearrangement joins TRBV7-3 to TRBJ1-2; 10 bases are shared with TRBD1. With V trimmed by 5 bases and J by 6 bases, 12 bases remained unmatched. CDR1 SGHTA and CDR2 FQGTGA come from the germline V gene. This CDR3 spans 16 amino acids. Written as DNA, the CDR3 is TGTGCCAGCAGCCTCCCCCGGGACAGGGGCTATAATGGCTACACCTTC. This sequence encodes CASSLPRDRGYNGYTF.

The chain's CDR3 is CASSLMANQGRSGTEAFF. Here the CDR3 DNA reads TGTGCCAGCAGCTTAATGGCAAACCAGGGAAGGTCTGGAACTGAAGCTTTCTTT. V gene TRBV7-8 combines with J gene TRBJ1-1; D possibly corresponds to TRBD1 (5 bases). The CDR3 extends over 18 amino acids. Germline V CDR1 and CDR2: SGHVS, FQNEAQ. Trimming removed 2 bases from V and 5 bases from J, with 24 bases in between.

This clonotype was detected a few times. The chain links TRBV5-1 to TRBJ2-4; 9 bases map to TRBD2. V gave up 0 bases and J gave up 10 bases; unmatched junction bases: 14. There are 17 residues in the CDR3. Germline V CDR1 and CDR2: SGHRS, YFSETQ. In DNA form, the CDR3 reads TGCGCCAGCAGCTTGGTGGGTAGCGGGGGCCACCCGGGGATTCAGTACTTC. Amino acids: CASSLVGSGGHPGIQYF.

V is TRBV6-5 and J is TRBJ2-5, with a tentative D call TRBD1 (6 bases). Deletions cut 3 bases from V and 4 bases from J, with 12 bases between. Germline CDR1 reads MNHEY; CDR2 reads SVGAGI. This CDR3 spans 14 amino acids. For the CDR3, the DNA is TGTGCCAGCAGTTATGGGCAGGGGAGAGAGACCCAGTACTTC. Translated: CASSYGQGRETQYF.

This clonotype has a count of ten or more. The chain is built from TRBV7-2 and TRBJ2-3; 10 bases are a match to TRBD2. CDR1 is SGHTA and CDR2 is FQGNSA in the germline V gene. The CDR3 is 17 amino acids. After removal of 3 bases from V and 3 bases from J, the junction contained 9 bases not matched to a gene. CDR3 DNA: TGTGCCAGCAGCTTGGTTGCTAGCGGGGGAGGGACAGATACGCAGTATTTT. Encoded protein: CASSLVASGGGTDTQYF. Based on the CDR3 plus reference TRBV7-2 and TRBJ2-3, the full variable domain is GAGVSQSPSNKVTEKGKDVELRCDPISGHTALYWYRQSLGQGLEFLIYFQGNSAPDKSGLPSDRFSAERTGGSVSTLTIQRTQQEDSAVYLCASSLVASGGGTDTQYFGPGTRLTVL.

The chain combines TRBV5-5 with TRBJ2-2; D is possibly TRBD1 (6 bases). Germline V CDR1 and CDR2: SGHKS, YYEKEE (reference sequence). The CDR3 extends over 15 amino acids. The V and J ends lost 4 bases and 4 bases respectively, with 14 bases between them. CDR3 residues: CASSLRTDGTGELFF. The DNA for the CDR3 is TGTGCCAGCAGCCTCCGGACAGATGGCACCGGGGAGCTGTTTTTT. Full variable domain (missing parts from reference TRBV5-5 and TRBJ2-2): DAGVTQSPTHLIKTRGQQVTLRCSPISGHKSVSWYQQVLGQGPQFIFQYYEKEERGRGNFPDRFSARQFPNYSSELNVNALLLGDSALYLCASSLRTDGTGELFFGEGSRLTVL.

This clonotype came up a few times. The chain employs TRBV7-2 and TRBJ1-2; D remains unclear. CDR1 and CDR2 (germline): SGHTA, FQGNSA. V shed 3 bases and J shed 4 bases, with 9 bases lying between them. This CDR3 region has 13 residues. This CDR3 reads CASSFYGLYGYTF. The CDR3 region has the DNA TGTGCCAGCAGCTTTTACGGCCTCTATGGCTACACCTTC.

The chain recombines TRBV3-1 with TRBJ1-6; D is undetermined. V dropped 4 bases and J dropped 10 bases, with 14 bases sitting between them. The CDR3 sequence is 14 residues long. Germline V gives CDR1 LGHDT, CDR2 YNNKEL (reference sequence). Here the CDR3 DNA reads TGTGCCAGCAGCCTTCAGGCGGGGATCTCACCCCTCCACTTT. Translating gives CASSLQAGISPLHF.

This clonotype was seen only a few times. V usage is TRBV18 and J usage is TRBJ1-1; unclear D gene. Germline CDR1 and CDR2: KGHSH and LQKENI. CDR3 length equals 13 residues. V shed 3 bases and J shed 7 bases, with 12 bases lying between them. CDR3 DNA sequence: TGTGCCAGCTCACCGCGGACGGAGGGTGAAGCTTTCTTT. It encodes CASSPRTEGEAFF. The full variable domain, rest sourced from reference TRBV18 and TRBJ1-1, is NAGVMQNPRHLVRRRGQEARLRCSPMKGHSHVYWYRQLPEEGLKFMVYLQKENIIDESGMPKERFSAEFPKEGPSILRIQQVVRGDSAAYFCASSPRTEGEAFFGQGTRLTVV.

This sequence joins TRBV11-2 and TRBJ2-7, with D maybe TRBD1 (5 bases). V gave up 5 bases and J gave up 2 bases, with 13 bases separating them. This CDR3 region has 14 residues. Germline CDR1 SGHAT, CDR2 FQNNGV. CDR3 DNA: TGTGCCAGCAGCCAACTGATCAGGGCCTACGAGCAGTACTTC. This codes for CASSQLIRAYEQYF.

This clonotype has a handful of counts. This chain connects TRBV20-1 to TRBJ1-1; D is uncertain. The CDR3 has 15 amino acids. CDR1 and CDR2 (germline): DFQATT, SNEGSKA (reference sequence). The V end lost 6 bases, the J end lost 1 base, and 18 bases lay between the germline ends. The CDR3 DNA follows: TGCAGTGCAGTCGACGGAAGCTACTCGAACACTGAAGCTTTCTTT. This sequence encodes CSAVDGSYSNTEAFF.

In this sample, this clonotype turned up a few times. The genes are TRBV5-1 and TRBJ1-3; TRBD1 aligns across 7 bases. Germline V CDR1 and CDR2: SGHRS, YFSETQ. The CDR3 has 15 amino acids. J gave up 2 bases and V 4 bases, and 6 bases lay outside the gene matches. The CDR3 DNA reads TGCGCCAGCAGCCCCGGGACAGAGGCTGGAAACACCATATATTTT. It yields the protein CASSPGTEAGNTIYF.

This clonotype appeared many times. This chain joins TRBV7-2 and TRBJ2-1; TRBD1 aligns across 10 bases. V lost 4 bases, J lost 6 bases, and 6 bases stayed unmatched. The CDR3 is 15 residues long. Germline V gene sequence: CDR1 SGHTA, CDR2 FQGNSA. This chain's CDR3 is CASSSTGTGVNEQFF. For the CDR3, the DNA is TGTGCCAGCAGCTCCACCGGGACAGGGGTCAATGAGCAGTTCTTC.

The V call is TRBV18, the J call TRBJ2-1; 13 nucleotides match TRBD2. V gave up 5 bases and J gave up 7 bases; unmatched junction bases: 8. Germline CDR1 reads KGHSH; CDR2 reads LQKENI. The CDR3 consists of 16 residues. For the CDR3, the DNA is TGTGCCAGCTCATCCCTACTAGCGGGGGGGCCGAATGAGCAGTTCTTC. Encoded protein: CASSSLLAGGPNEQFF.

In its sample, this clonotype was seen a few times. The V gene is TRBV5-6, the J gene TRBJ2-7; 8 bases match TRBD2. CDR3 size: 15 residues. Germline assignment: CDR1 SGHDT and CDR2 YYEEEE. Trimming removed 5 bases from V and 0 bases from J; junction bases left unmatched: 7. The DNA for the CDR3 is TGTGCCAGCAGGGATGCCGGGACTAGCTCCTACGAGCAGTACGTC. It specifies CASRDAGTSSYEQYV.

The J gene is TRBJ2-6, the V gene TRBV20-1, with D perhaps matching TRBD1 or TRBD2 (5 bases each). CDR3 length: 15 residues. V gave up 2 bases and J gave up 0 bases, with 8 bases separating them. Per the germline V gene, CDR1 is DFQATT and CDR2 is SNEGSKA (reference sequence). The CDR3 nucleotides read TGCAGTGCTAGAAGGGGAGCCTCTGGGGCCAACGTCCTGACTTTC. It encodes CSARRGASGANVLTF.